The 9 T cell receptor beta chains in this list originate from one sample, sequenced in a study of blood T cell repertoires in COVID-19. The repertoire was sequenced with immunoSEQ multiplex PCR; TCRdb's copy has only in-frame clones and lacks some. The profile shows some 110,000 clones, approximately 80% of them singletons. The material sequenced was peripheral blood. The receptors were sampled from a woman aged 70-85 years with acute or convalescent COVID-19.

Concerning this clone: The same CDR3 is also encoded by other DNA sequences in this sample. The V and J genes are TRBV5-1 and TRBJ1-6, with 7 bases aligning to TRBD1. V lost 3 bases and J lost 7; bases outside the gene matches: 4. Germline CDR1 and CDR2: SGHRS and YFSETQ. This CDR3 comprises 14 residues. The CDR3 loop is CASSSTGENSPLHF. CDR3 coding DNA: TGCGCCAGCAGCTCAACAGGGGAAAATTCACCCCTCCACTTT.

V gene TRBV5-1 combines with J gene TRBJ2-5; perhaps TRBD2 as D (6 bases). V dropped 1 base and J dropped 5 bases, with 18 bases sitting between them. The CDR3 is made up of 16 amino acids. Germline V gene sequence: CDR1 SGHRS, CDR2 YFSETQ. This chain's CDR3 is CASSLYGGVARETQYF. CDR3 coding DNA: TGCGCCAGCAGCTTGTATGGCGGGGTCGCTCGGGAGACCCAGTACTTC.

The gene calls are TRBV7-9 and TRBJ1-2; D unclear. The CDR3 runs to 14 residues. V was shortened by 5 bases and J by 6 bases, with 16 bases between the two germline ends. CDR1 SEHNR and CDR2 FQNEAQ come from the germline V gene (reference sequence). The CDR3 nucleotides are TGTGCCAGCAGCAACGGGGAGGGCAGAAATGGCTACACCTTC. Translated, it gives CASSNGEGRNGYTF.

The rearrangement joins TRBV7-2 to TRBJ2-2; 11 nucleotides line up with TRBD2. From germline, CDR1 is SGHTA and CDR2 FQGNSA. The CDR3 contains 15 residues. V shed 5 bases, J shed 4 bases, and the junction held 3 bases outside the gene matches. The CDR3 reads CASSRGLAGTGELFF. The CDR3 DNA sequence: TGTGCCAGCAGCCGCGGACTAGCGGGCACCGGGGAGCTGTTTTTT.

The rearrangement links TRBV28 to TRBJ1-3, with D possibly TRBD1 on 5 matching bases. The germline CDR1 and CDR2 sequences are MDHEN and SYDVKM. Deletions cut 5 bases from V and 2 bases from J, with 13 bases between. The CDR3 runs to 15 residues. CDR3 DNA: TGTGCCAGCAGTGGCGGGGGTATCACTGGAAACACCATATATTTT. Protein sequence: CASSGGGITGNTIYF.

CDR3 protein: CASSSGGGTEAFF. The DNA for the CDR3 is TGCGCCAGCAGCTCGGGGGGTGGGACTGAAGCTTTCTTT. The chain is built from TRBV5-1 and TRBJ1-1; tentatively, D is TRBD1 (5 bases). Trimming shortened V by 3 bases and J by 5 bases, and 11 bases separated the two germline ends. The CDR3 contains 13 residues. Germline V lookup: CDR1 SGHRS, CDR2 YFSETQ.

The chain has TRBV11-1 and TRBJ1-3; TRBD1 matches 9 bases. With V trimmed by 5 bases and J by 4 bases, 3 bases remained unmatched. Germline V gives CDR1 SGHAT, CDR2 FQDESV (reference sequence). The CDR3 is 14 amino acids. For the CDR3, the DNA is TGTGCCAGCAGCCGGGACAGGGAAGGAAACACCATATATTTT. Its translation is CASSRDREGNTIYF.

The V gene is TRBV6-5, the J gene TRBJ2-5, with TRBD1 matching 8 bases. V lost 4 bases and J lost 6; bases outside the gene matches: 4. This CDR3 spans 13 amino acids. Germline CDR1 is MNHEY and CDR2 is SVGAGI. DNA for the CDR3: TGTGCCAGCAGTTTGGACAGGGAAAAGACCCAGTACTTC. It is translated as CASSLDREKTQYF.

A few counts support this clone. CDR3: CASSHKLGLAGGPDESYEQYF. CDR3 coding DNA: TGTGCCAGCAGCCACAAACTGGGGCTAGCGGGGGGGCCGGATGAGTCCTACGAGCAGTACTTC. The V gene is TRBV4-2, the J gene TRBJ2-7; 12 positions agree with TRBD2. With 3 bases clipped from V and 1 base from J, the junction kept 19 bases outside the gene matches. Germline V gives CDR1 LGHNA, CDR2 YNFKEQ. CDR3 length: 21 amino acids.